This paragraph covers one TCR beta chain sequence. The CDR3 length is 15 residues. J lost 8 bases, V lost 3 bases, and 9 bases had no gene match. The germline V gene has CDR1 SGHTA and CDR2 FQGNSA. The whole isolated RNA underwent reverse transcription, so sequencing captured expressed TCRB transcripts. Repertoires were generated with immunoSEQ multiplex PCR, while TCRdb's copy carries only in-frame clones and drops some. The profile shows around 150,000 clones, about 7.3% of them singletons. The data belong to a study of beta chain features in type 1 diabetes. Each donor gave one heparinised blood draw averaging about 100 mL.

The chain is built from TRBV7-2 and TRBJ2-1; 8 bases agree with TRBD1. The sequencing sample was made of central memory CD4+ T cells from blood. The TCR sequence derives from a man between 18 and 35 years old in good health. CDR3 loop: CASSFAGTGIDEQFF. The DNA for the CDR3 is TGTGCCAGCAGCTTCGCCGGGACAGGAATCGATGAGCAGTTCTTC. The complete variable domain, with remaining parts taken from reference TRBV7-2 and TRBJ2-1, reads GAGVSQSPSNKVTEKGKDVELRCDPISGHTALYWYRQSLGQGLEFLIYFQGNSAPDKSGLPSDRFSAERTGGSVSTLTIQRTQQEDSAVYLCASSFAGTGIDEQFFGPGTRLTVL.